This paragraph reports one TCR beta chain. Sequencing used immunoSEQ multiplex PCR; TCRdb keeps in-frame clones, though not all of them. The top ten clones hold more than 2% of a sample with under 150,000 clones, roughly 90% of them seen once. Germline lookup yields CDR1 SGHRS and CDR2 YFSETQ. The CDR3 covers 11 residues. Trimming pared 2 bases from V and 4 bases from J, leaving 4 bases between. The data derive from a study of blood T cell repertoires in COVID-19. V is TRBV5-1 and J is TRBJ2-7; D is unresolved. The receptor comes from an older man with active COVID-19. Sequencing was carried out using peripheral blood. The CDR3 loop is CASSFGYEQYF. Here the CDR3 DNA reads TGCGCCAGCAGCTTCGGTTACGAGCAGTACTTC.